This entry is about one T cell receptor beta chain. Its cognate antigen is unknown. Trimming cost V 2 bases and J 5 bases; bases outside gene matches: 6. The CDR3 consists of 14 residues. Germline CDR1 reads MNHEY; CDR2 reads SVGEGT. The sample belongs to a study of identical twins. Study-level results: Rather than following the same donors, the conclusions depended on cross-sectional statistical analysis.

TCRdb re-called the 5' RACE reads through MiXCR, storing one row per CDR3 protein. The sample holds about 190,000 distinct CDR3 sequences, more than 15% seen once. The same sample was also studied in work on T cells expressing NK-cell markers. That source adds: For several experiments, T cell sorting was restricted to the alpha-beta TCR population by means of an anti-gamma-delta TCR antibody.

The TCR sequence derives from a woman aged 18 to 35 in good health. Sequencing input: CD8+ T cells sorted from blood. The rearrangement joins TRBV6-2 or TRBV6-3 to TRBJ2-7, with 7 nucleotides matching TRBD2. CDR3 in DNA: TGTGCCAGCAGTTACCAGCGGGAATTGCACGAGCAGTACTTC. This encodes CASSYQRELHEQYF.